The present entry profiles one TCR beta chain with its context. Antigen: not known. This entry comes from a study of T cells in localized non-small cell lung cancer. Study-wide results and limits: Heterogeneity within the tumor remains possible, as just one region underwent sequencing. Appearing in adjacent lung were a median roughly 57 of the top 100 tumor clones.

The CDR3 contains 15 residues. V lost 6 bases and J lost 1, with 10 bases in between. Germline V lookup: CDR1 MNHNS, CDR2 SASEGT. This table comes from immunoSEQ multiplex PCR, and its TCRdb copy is limited to in-frame clones, with some not included. The table shows tens of thousands of clones, with about 91% occurring only once. The receptor was derived from a man aged 40-75 years with stage I squamous cell lung carcinoma. This chain uses TRBV6-1 with TRBJ1-6; D is uncertain. Sequenced material: peripheral blood, taken before any cancer treatment. This CDR3 is CASSYWGSYNSPLHF. The CDR3 DNA is TGTGCCAGCAGCTATTGGGGTTCCTATAATTCACCCCTCCACTTT.